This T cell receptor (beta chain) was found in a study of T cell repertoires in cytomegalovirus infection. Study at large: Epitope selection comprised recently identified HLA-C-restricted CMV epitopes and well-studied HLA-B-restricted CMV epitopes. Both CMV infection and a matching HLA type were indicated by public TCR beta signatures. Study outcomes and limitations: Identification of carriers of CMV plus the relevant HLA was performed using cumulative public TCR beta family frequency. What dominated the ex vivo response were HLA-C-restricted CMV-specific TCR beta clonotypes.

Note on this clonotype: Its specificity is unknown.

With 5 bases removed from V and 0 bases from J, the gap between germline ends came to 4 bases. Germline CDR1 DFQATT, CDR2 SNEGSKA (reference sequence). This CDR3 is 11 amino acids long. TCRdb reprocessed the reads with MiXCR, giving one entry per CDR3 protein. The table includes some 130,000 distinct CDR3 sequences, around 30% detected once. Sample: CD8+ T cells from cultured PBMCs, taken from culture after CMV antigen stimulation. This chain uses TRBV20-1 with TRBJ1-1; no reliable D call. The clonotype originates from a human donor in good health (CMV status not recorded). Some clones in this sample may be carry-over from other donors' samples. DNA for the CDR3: TGCAGTGCTGATATGAACACTGAAGCTTTCTTT. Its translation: CSADMNTEAFF.